Given below is one T cell receptor (beta chain) in context. There is no known antigen for this receptor. The sample holds no much larger clone one base away, and base qualities are not on file. These data originate in a study of blood T cell repertoires in COVID-19 (TCRdb year 2020). With respect to the entire study: Samples from collaborators originated in the United States, Italy and Spain and spanned both the acute and convalescent phases of COVID-19. A freely available public database, intended as a resource for researchers studying the immune response to SARS-CoV-2, is where the repertoires were released. The prospective study material was composed of cDNA or gDNA derived from T cells, B-cell-depleted T cells, or PBMCs. The dataset comprised deeply sampled blood TCRbeta repertoires from subjects exposed to, actively infected with, or recovered from COVID-19. The samples were drawn from two sources: the first 160 participants of the ongoing ImmuneRACE study, and 1,200 or so subjects contributed by 6 global collaborators. The sample metadata nearly always contained a de-identified subject ID, COVID-19 status, age in years and sex. Where HLA class I and class II types were available, the types were taken from metadata supplied by the sample provider, not from assay-based typing.

TCRbeta CDR3 regions were amplified from genomic DNA by means of the immunoSEQ Assay, a bias-controlled multiplex PCR. The original methods were these. Nucleated cell counts per sample were estimated from amplification of reference gene primers within the assay. To quantify the absolute abundance of each unique TCRbeta CDR3 rearrangement, sequence reads were collapsed and filtered. For each sample, productive Simpson clonality was calculated as the square root of Simpson's diversity index across productive rearrangements. The immuneACCESS repertoire file appears here via TCRdb, limited to in-frame rearrangements. These files lack a portion of the clones; in checked studies, under half of the deficit traces to unresolved V genes, and the cause of the others is not known. V and J calls and clone size are given by that table; D and trimming were obtained from the DNA. The sample has more than 25,000 clones on record, over 70% of them singletons. The ten largest account for 40% to 65% of the sample.

The collaborating institutions used their own protocols to collect whole blood in K2EDTA tubes. For TCRbeta analysis, collaborator samples were shipped as frozen whole blood, as isolated PBMCs, or as DNA extracted from either sample type. The CDR3 holds 14 amino acids from the cysteine to the phenylalanine. The entry retains the CDR3 DNA only, 42 bases that are in frame from base 1. The germline V gene (reference sequence) gives CDR1 as LNHNV and CDR2 as YYDKDF. Trimmed from V: 3 bases; trimmed from J: 5 bases; junction bases lacking a gene match: 6. The paper as a whole reports these results and caveats: The quantity of clinical and demographic metadata differed by source and by participant and was supplied without curation.

Sequencing was done on a sample of peripheral blood. The TCR sequence derives from a man aged 50-59 years with active or convalescent COVID-19. This chain is built from TRBV15 and TRBJ1-2, with 7 bases in between that match TRBD1. The CDR3 loop reads CATSRETGVYGYTF. The sequenced DNA: TGTGCCACCAGCAGGGAAACAGGGGTTTATGGCTACACCTTC.